The clone carrying this T cell receptor beta chain has just one count. The entry originates in a study of blood T cell repertoires in COVID-19. Germline CDR1 reads MNHEY; CDR2 reads SMNVEV (reference sequence). With 8 bases removed from V and 3 bases from J, the gap between germline ends came to 14 bases. The CDR3 contains 13 residues. Using immunoSEQ multiplex PCR, the repertoire was profiled, and TCRdb retains in-frame clones only, with some absent. The sample includes about 330,000 clones, roughly 82% of them seen just once. The origin of this receptor is a woman aged 45-59 years with acute or convalescent COVID-19. The sample taken for sequencing was peripheral blood. The rearrangement joins TRBV27 to TRBJ2-7; a possible D gene is TRBD2 (5 bases). DNA of the CDR3: TGTGCCAGCGGCCGGGGTGGTAACTACGAGCAGTACTTC. This sequence encodes CASGRGGNYEQYF.